This is a list of T cell receptor beta chains from one sample in a study of cytomegalovirus exposure and HLA in healthy donors. Some clones are missing from TCRdb's copy, which holds only in-frame ones; the method was immunoSEQ multiplex PCR. The sample has 95,000 to 150,000 clones; over 70% are singletons. Sequencing was done on a sample of PBMCs. The receptors here all came from a woman between 50 and 59 years old in good health and CMV-seronegative. The CDR3 runs from the conserved cysteine through the conserved F or W. A D gene is named only where the DNA matches it firmly. Size tells how often a clone was seen (once, few, many) or the class of an expanded clone, and some rows leave it out.

length: 11
D: .
J: TRBJ2-7
V: TRBV2
size: few
DNA: TGTGCCAGCAGCCGGGTCGACGAGCAGTACTTC
CDR3: CASSRVDEQYF

length: 15
D: .
J: TRBJ1-1
V: TRBV7-9
size: .
DNA: TGTGCCAGCAGCTTAGCAGGGGGAAGGAACACTGAAGCTTTCTTT
CDR3: CASSLAGGRNTEAFF

length: 14
D: TRBD2
J: TRBJ2-7
V: TRBV6-5
size: .
DNA: TGTGCCAGCAGTTACGGCGGCGGGAGTGACGAGCAGTACTTC
CDR3: CASSYGGGSDEQYF

length: 15
D: TRBD2
J: TRBJ2-3
V: TRBV7-8
size: .
DNA: TGTGCCAGCAGCGCAGCGGGAGCATCGACAGATACGCAGTATTTT
CDR3: CASSAAGASTDTQYF

length: 14
D: .
J: TRBJ2-5
V: TRBV7-9
size: .
DNA: TGTGCCAGCACCGCGGACAGTCCAAGGGAGACCCAGTACTTC
CDR3: CASTADSPRETQYF

length: 17
D: TRBD2
J: TRBJ2-1
V: TRBV5-4
size: once
DNA: TGTGCCAGCAGTCCAACCCGGGGGGACGAGGACTACAATGAGCAGTTCTTC
CDR3: CASSPTRGDEDYNEQFF

length: 17
D: TRBD1
J: TRBJ2-6
V: TRBV2
size: .
DNA: TGTGCCACACGACCCGGGACAGGGGCTACTGGGGCCAACGTCCTGACTTTC
CDR3: CATRPGTGATGANVLTF

length: 14
D: .
J: TRBJ1-3
V: TRBV5-5
size: .
DNA: TGTGCCAGCAGCTTTGGGCAGTCGATAAACACCATATATTTT
CDR3: CASSFGQSINTIYF

length: 14
D: .
J: TRBJ2-7
V: TRBV4-2
size: .
DNA: TGTGCCAGCAGCCGCGCCGGGACTGTGTACGAGCAGTACTTC
CDR3: CASSRAGTVYEQYF

length: 15
D: .
J: TRBJ1-5
V: TRBV4-3
size: .
DNA: TGCGCCAGCAGCCAAGATACGGGGGTGGGACAGCCCCAGCATTTT
CDR3: CASSQDTGVGQPQHF

length: 15
D: .
J: TRBJ1-1
V: TRBV25-1
size: .
DNA: TGTGCCAGCAGTGAATTAAATAGCTGGAACACTGAAGCTTTCTTT
CDR3: CASSELNSWNTEAFF

length: 15
D: .
J: TRBJ1-1
V: TRBV11-2
size: .
DNA: TGTGCCAGCAGCTTAGATTCACGGGGTGCCGGGAGTGCTTTCTTT
CDR3: CASSLDSRGAGSAFF

length: 15
D: TRBD2
J: TRBJ2-1
V: TRBV5-6
size: .
DNA: TGTGCCAGCAGCCTCGGGACTAGCGGAATCAATGAGCAGTTCTTC
CDR3: CASSLGTSGINEQFF

length: 14
D: .
J: TRBJ2-7
V: TRBV5-8
size: .
DNA: TGTGCCAGCAGCTTGGCCGGGGGTCAAACCGAGCAGTACTTC
CDR3: CASSLAGGQTEQYF

length: 15
D: TRBD2
J: TRBJ2-5
V: TRBV5-1
size: .
DNA: TGCGCCAGCAGCACGAGCGGGAGGGGTTTGGAGACCCAGTACTTC
CDR3: CASSTSGRGLETQYF

length: 15
D: .
J: TRBJ2-5
V: TRBV11-2
size: .
DNA: TGTGCCAGCAGCGCCAGGGGATTTGGCCAAGAGACCCAGTACTTC
CDR3: CASSARGFGQETQYF

length: 17
D: TRBD1
J: TRBJ2-1
V: TRBV15
size: .
DNA: TGTGCCACCAGCAGAGATTTGGGACAGGGCGAGAACAATGAGCAGTTCTTC
CDR3: CATSRDLGQGENNEQFF

length: 14
D: .
J: TRBJ1-5
V: TRBV6-1
size: .
DNA: TGTGCCAGCAGTATCGACAGAGTCCCTCAGCCCCAGCATTTT
CDR3: CASSIDRVPQPQHF

length: 15
D: .
J: TRBJ1-5
V: TRBV19
size: .
DNA: TGTGCCAGTGGAACACAGGCCTCAGGTGATCAGCCCCAGCATTTT
CDR3: CASGTQASGDQPQHF

length: 13
D: .
J: TRBJ1-4
V: TRBV28
size: .
DNA: TGTGCCAGCAGTTTGGGGGGGCCCGGAAAACTGTTTTTT
CDR3: CASSLGGPGKLFF

length: 14
D: .
J: TRBJ2-3
V: TRBV6-9
size: .
DNA: TGTGCCAGCAGTAGCGGTCCTAGCACAGATACGCAGTATTTT
CDR3: CASSSGPSTDTQYF

length: 13
D: .
J: TRBJ1-2
V: TRBV5-6
size: .
DNA: TGTGCCAGCAGTCGCTCGGAGAACTATGGCTACACCTTC
CDR3: CASSRSENYGYTF

length: 14
D: TRBD1
J: TRBJ1-2
V: TRBV5-6
size: .
DNA: TGTGCCAGCATCACGGACAGGGGGAGGGATGGCTACACCTTC
CDR3: CASITDRGRDGYTF

length: 15
D: .
J: TRBJ2-7
V: TRBV27
size: .
DNA: TGTGCCAGCAGTTTCAGGTCCCTCGCCCCCTACGAGCAGTACTTC
CDR3: CASSFRSLAPYEQYF

length: 12
D: .
J: TRBJ1-2
V: TRBV6-1
size: .
DNA: TGTGCCAGCGGACAGCGGGGCTATGGCTACACCTTC
CDR3: CASGQRGYGYTF

length: 16
D: .
J: TRBJ2-6
V: TRBV25-1
size: .
DNA: TGTGCCAGCAGTGTCATCGGGGGCTCTGGGGCCAACGTCCTGACTTTC
CDR3: CASSVIGGSGANVLTF

length: 16
D: .
J: TRBJ2-5
V: TRBV4-1
size: .
DNA: TGCGCCAGCAGCCAAGGCCCGGGATTTGGGCAAGAGACCCAGTACTTC
CDR3: CASSQGPGFGQETQYF

length: 15
D: TRBD1
J: TRBJ2-1
V: TRBV11-3
size: few
DNA: TGTGCCAGCAGCTCCAGGACAGGGGCCTACAATGAGCAGTTCTTC
CDR3: CASSSRTGAYNEQFF

length: 16
D: TRBD2
J: TRBJ2-3
V: TRBV28
size: .
DNA: TGTGCCAGCAGTTTATATACTAGCGGGAGGGCAGATACGCAGTATTTT
CDR3: CASSLYTSGRADTQYF